Listed below are T cell receptor beta chains from one sample, sequenced in a study of cytomegalovirus exposure and HLA in healthy donors. Sequenced by immunoSEQ multiplex PCR; TCRdb stores in-frame clones only, minus some. The profile covers around 190,000 clones, with about 80% appearing a single time and around 14% taken by the ten largest. Sequencing was performed on PBMCs. The receptors stem from a woman under 40 in good health and CMV-seropositive. The CDR3 runs from the conserved cysteine through the conserved F or W. D genes are given only for firm matches. Expanded clones are given a class, and other clones once, few, many or no size at all.

few | NA | TRBJ2-7 | TRBV10-1 | CASSASSYEQYF | TGCGCCAGCAGTGCCAGCTCCTACGAGCAGTACTTC
few | TRBD1 | TRBJ2-7 | TRBV13 | CASSAGQGSEQYF | TGTGCCAGCAGTGCGGGACAGGGGAGTGAGCAGTACTTC
NA | NA | TRBJ2-2 | TRBV30 | CAWTELGGGTGELFF | TGTGCCTGGACCGAACTCGGGGGAGGCACCGGGGAGCTGTTTTTT
NA | NA | TRBJ1-3 | TRBV19 | CASSSRGNTIYF | TGTGCCAGTAGTAGCAGGGGAAACACCATATATTTT
NA | NA | TRBJ1-4 | TRBV6-5 | CASSYQGPEKLFF | TGTGCCAGCAGTTACCAGGGGCCCGAAAAACTGTTTTTT
few | TRBD2 | TRBJ2-1 | TRBV5-5 | CASQTSGIPGEQFF | TGTGCCAGCCAGACTAGCGGTATTCCGGGGGAGCAGTTCTTC
few | NA | TRBJ1-1 | TRBV11-2 | CASSESPAGIVNTEAFF | TGTGCCAGCAGCGAATCGCCGGCGGGCATCGTAAACACTGAAGCTTTCTTT
NA | NA | TRBJ2-1 | TRBV5-6 | CASSALGLPPHNEQFF | TGTGCCAGCAGCGCGTTGGGCCTCCCACCCCACAATGAGCAGTTCTTC
NA | NA | TRBJ2-1 | TRBV19 | CASSPFIVGPYNEQFF | TGTGCCAGTAGTCCCTTTATAGTGGGCCCCTACAATGAGCAGTTCTTC
NA | NA | TRBJ1-1 | TRBV11-2 | CASSLLRVDTEAFF | TGTGCCAGCAGCCTTCTCAGGGTGGACACTGAAGCTTTCTTT
NA | TRBD2 | TRBJ2-7 | TRBV30 | CAWREGGTTPYEQYF | TGTGCCTGGAGGGAGGGCGGGACTACTCCCTACGAGCAGTACTTC
NA | TRBD2 | TRBJ2-1 | TRBV6-5 | CASSSDLAGRDNEQFF | TGTGCCAGCAGTTCCGACCTAGCGGGGCGCGACAATGAGCAGTTCTTC
NA | TRBD1 | TRBJ1-1 | TRBV5-1 | CASSYDRGDTEAFF | TGCGCCAGCAGCTATGACAGGGGCGACACTGAAGCTTTCTTT
NA | TRBD1 | TRBJ2-2 | TRBV10-3 | CASRGQGATGELFF | TGTGCCTCACGCGGACAGGGGGCCACCGGGGAGCTGTTTTTT
once | NA | TRBJ2-1 | TRBV9 | CASSVGGRVGNEQFF | TGTGCCAGCAGCGTAGGGGGGCGGGTCGGCAATGAGCAGTTCTTC
NA | NA | TRBJ1-6 | TRBV28 | CASRTVRSSPLHF | TGTGCCAGCAGGACAGTAAGGAGTTCACCCCTCCACTTT
NA | NA | TRBJ1-1 | TRBV6-5 | CASTNSAGTEAFF | TGTGCCAGCACTAACTCGGCAGGGACTGAAGCTTTCTTT
NA | TRBD1 | TRBJ2-5 | TRBV29-1 | CSVAKTGGQETQYF | TGCAGCGTCGCTAAGACAGGGGGACAAGAGACCCAGTACTTC
NA | NA | TRBJ1-3 | TRBV5-1 | CASSPREGSGNTIYF | TGCGCCAGCAGCCCCCGAGAGGGATCTGGAAACACCATATATTTT
NA | NA | TRBJ1-1 | TRBV6-6 | CASSYGGLRETEAFF | TGTGCCAGCAGTTACGGGGGGTTGAGGGAGACTGAAGCTTTCTTT
NA | NA | TRBJ1-1 | TRBV7-2 | CASSPRWRVNTEAFF | TGTGCCAGCAGCCCCCGGTGGAGGGTTAACACTGAAGCTTTCTTT
NA | TRBD2 | TRBJ2-5 | TRBV5-1 | CASSGLARGIQETQYF | TGCGCCAGCAGCGGACTAGCGCGAGGGATCCAAGAGACCCAGTACTTC
once | TRBD1 | TRBJ1-2 | TRBV30 | CAWSVRSDRVYGYTF | TGTGCCTGGAGTGTACGCAGTGACAGGGTCTATGGCTACACCTTC
NA | TRBD1 | TRBJ1-1 | TRBV27 | CASSWDRDRGPTEAFF | TGTGCCAGCAGTTGGGATCGGGACAGGGGGCCCACTGAAGCTTTCTTT
NA | NA | TRBJ2-2 | TRBV15 | CATGRGGPGELFF | TGTGCCACCGGGCGGGGTGGGCCCGGGGAGCTGTTTTTT
NA | NA | TRBJ1-1 | TRBV5-1 | CASSRGLPGTMNTEAFF | TGCGCCAGCAGCAGGGGACTACCTGGGACCATGAACACTGAAGCTTTCTTT
few | TRBD1 | TRBJ1-1 | TRBV7-9 | CASTLIEGAENTEAFF | TGTGCCAGCACCCTTATTGAGGGGGCAGAGAACACTGAAGCTTTCTTT
NA | NA | TRBJ2-3 | TRBV25-1 | CASSELKGSDTQYF | TGTGCCAGCAGTGAATTAAAGGGGTCAGATACGCAGTATTTT
once | NA | TRBJ2-7 | TRBV7-9 | CASSPSWAESSYEQYF | TGTGCCAGCAGCCCCAGTTGGGCAGAGAGCTCCTACGAGCAGTACTTC
NA | NA | TRBJ2-7 | TRBV5-6 | CASSSREAPYEQYF | TGTGCCAGCAGTTCCCGGGAAGCGCCCTACGAGCAGTACTTC
few | TRBD2 | TRBJ2-7 | TRBV28 | CATYETSGAFSYEQYF | TGTGCCACCTACGAGACTAGCGGGGCATTTTCCTACGAGCAGTACTTC
NA | NA | TRBJ2-3 | TRBV30 | CACQVLGARTDTQYF | TGTGCCTGTCAAGTGTTAGGGGCTCGGACAGATACGCAGTATTTT
NA | TRBD2 | TRBJ2-7 | TRBV11-2 | CASSLAPTSGSYEQYF | TGTGCCAGCAGCTTAGCCCCAACTAGCGGGAGCTACGAGCAGTACTTC
NA | NA | TRBJ1-6 | TRBV6-5 | CASTSDSGESPLHF | TGTGCCAGCACCTCTGATTCCGGGGAGTCACCCCTCCACTTT
few | TRBD1 | TRBJ1-1 | TRBV5-6 | CASSSHDRANTEAFF | TGTGCCAGCAGCTCGCACGACAGGGCGAACACTGAAGCTTTCTTT
few | TRBD2 | TRBJ2-1 | TRBV10-3 | CAISEGTSGPNEQFF | TGTGCCATCAGTGAAGGGACTAGCGGGCCCAATGAGCAGTTCTTC
few | TRBD1 | TRBJ2-3 | TRBV6-6 | CASRTRDRGTDTQYF | TGTGCCAGCAGGACCCGGGACAGGGGGACAGATACGCAGTATTTT
NA | NA | TRBJ2-2 | TRBV29-1 | CSVIPSTGYTGELFF | TGCAGCGTTATTCCCTCTACCGGGTACACCGGGGAGCTGTTTTTT
NA | NA | TRBJ1-5 | TRBV7-2 | CASSPEFGGAQHF | TGTGCCAGCAGCCCAGAATTTGGCGGGGCCCAGCATTTT
NA | TRBD2 | TRBJ2-7 | TRBV6-4 | CANSGRGKDEQYF | TGTGCCAACAGCGGGAGGGGTAAGGACGAGCAGTACTTC
NA | TRBD2 | TRBJ2-5 | TRBV11-1 | CASSLAPGGPETQYF | TGTGCCAGCAGCTTAGCTCCGGGGGGGCCAGAGACCCAGTACTTC
NA | TRBD1 | TRBJ1-2 | TRBV29-1 | CSAAMTGPYGYTF | TGCAGCGCGGCGATGACAGGGCCGTATGGCTACACCTTC
NA | NA | TRBJ2-5 | TRBV11-2 | CASSFSGLQETQYF | TGTGCCAGCAGCTTTTCCGGACTGCAAGAGACCCAGTACTTC
NA | NA | TRBJ1-6 | TRBV19 | CASSIGESPLHF | TGTGCCAGTAGTATCGGGGAATCACCCCTCCACTTT
NA | NA | TRBJ1-4 | TRBV27 | CASRGGGFNEKLFF | TGTGCCAGCAGAGGGGGGGGTTTTAATGAAAAACTGTTTTTT
NA | NA | TRBJ1-1 | TRBV7-9 | CSSSPTVLMNTEAFF | TGTTCCAGCAGCCCGACAGTCCTCATGAACACTGAAGCTTTCTTT
NA | TRBD2 | TRBJ2-7 | TRBV30 | CACPTSGGDEQYF | TGTGCCTGCCCGACTAGCGGGGGGGACGAGCAGTACTTC
NA | TRBD2 | TRBJ2-1 | TRBV19 | CATAPGTSGSNRNEQFF | TGTGCCACTGCCCCCGGGACTAGCGGGAGTAACCGGAATGAGCAGTTCTTC
medium-sized | TRBD1 | TRBJ2-1 | TRBV6-5 | CASTRTGTHNEQFF | TGTGCCAGCACCAGGACAGGCACTCACAATGAGCAGTTCTTC
few | TRBD1 | TRBJ2-1 | TRBV6-1 | CASSPGQVYNEQFF | TGTGCCAGCAGCCCCGGACAGGTTTACAATGAGCAGTTCTTC
NA | TRBD1 | TRBJ1-2 | TRBV19 | CASSKEGALGFHGYTF | TGTGCCAGTAGTAAGGAGGGGGCGCTGGGTTTCCATGGCTACACCTTC
NA | TRBD1 | TRBJ2-2 | TRBV6-4 | CASSRDRRAGELFF | TGTGCCAGCAGCCGGGACAGGAGGGCCGGGGAGCTGTTTTTT
NA | TRBD2 | TRBJ2-1 | TRBV4-3 | CASGTFAGGDNEQFF | TGCGCCAGCGGCACCTTTGCGGGAGGGGACAATGAGCAGTTCTTC
NA | NA | TRBJ2-7 | TRBV7-6 | CASSLGPLGEQYF | TGTGCCAGCAGCTTGGGCCCCTTAGGCGAGCAGTACTTC
NA | NA | TRBJ1-2 | TRBV19 | CASSIHSSNYGYTF | TGTGCCAGCAGTATCCACAGTTCTAACTATGGCTACACCTTC